The 2 T cell receptor beta chains reported below all come from one sample, sequenced in a study of cytomegalovirus exposure and HLA in healthy donors. This table comes from immunoSEQ multiplex PCR, and its TCRdb copy is limited to in-frame clones, with some not included. The sample lists some 190,000 clones, more than 75% occurring once. Sequences were obtained from PBMCs. The receptors stem from a man aged 25 to 45 in good health and CMV-seropositive.

The chain links TRBV9 to TRBJ1-6, with 7 bases fitting TRBD1. The germline CDR1 and CDR2 sequences are SGDLS and YYNGEE. The CDR3 extends over 15 amino acids. The V segment lost 4 bases and the J segment 7 bases; nucleotides outside the gene matches: 8. Written as DNA, the CDR3 is TGTGCCAGCAGCCCCCCGGGACAGCCGAATTCACCCCTCCACTTT. Encoded protein: CASSPPGQPNSPLHF.

This clone appeared once. The chain has TRBV7-6 and TRBJ1-2, with D perhaps matching TRBD1 (5 bases). The V end was cut by 4 bases, the J end by 2 bases, with 17 bases between. The CDR3 is 16 residues long. Germline CDR1 and CDR2: SGHVS and FNYEAQ. The CDR3 bases are TGTGCCAGCAGCTCGCAGGATGGGGGGGAGAACTATGGCTACACCTTC. It encodes CASSSQDGGENYGYTF.